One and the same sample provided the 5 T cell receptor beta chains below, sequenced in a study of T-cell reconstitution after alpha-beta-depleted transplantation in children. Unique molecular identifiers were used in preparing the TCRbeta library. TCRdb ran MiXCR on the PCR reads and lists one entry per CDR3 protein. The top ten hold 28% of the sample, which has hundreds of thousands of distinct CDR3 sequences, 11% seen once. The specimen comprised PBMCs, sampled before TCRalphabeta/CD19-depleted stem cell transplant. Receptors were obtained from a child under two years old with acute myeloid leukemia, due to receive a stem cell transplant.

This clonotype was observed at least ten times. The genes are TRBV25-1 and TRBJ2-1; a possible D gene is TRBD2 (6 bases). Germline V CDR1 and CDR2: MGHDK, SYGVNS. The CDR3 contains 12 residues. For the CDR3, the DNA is TGTGCGGTTTCTAGCGAGTACAATGAGCAGTTCTTC. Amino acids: CAVSSEYNEQFF.

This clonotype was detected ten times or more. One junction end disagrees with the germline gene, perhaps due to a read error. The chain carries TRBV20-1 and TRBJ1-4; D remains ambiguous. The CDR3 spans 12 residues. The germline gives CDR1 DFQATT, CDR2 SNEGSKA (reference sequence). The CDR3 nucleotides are TGTGGAATCGCGGGAGTTAATGAAAAACTGTTTTTT. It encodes CGIAGVNEKLFF.

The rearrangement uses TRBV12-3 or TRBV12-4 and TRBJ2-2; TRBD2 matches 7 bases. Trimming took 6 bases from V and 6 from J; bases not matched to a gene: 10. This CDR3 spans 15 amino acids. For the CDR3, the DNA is TGTGCCAGCAGCCTCGGACTAGTTGCGTCCGGGGAGCTGTTTTTT. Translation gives CASSLGLVASGELFF.

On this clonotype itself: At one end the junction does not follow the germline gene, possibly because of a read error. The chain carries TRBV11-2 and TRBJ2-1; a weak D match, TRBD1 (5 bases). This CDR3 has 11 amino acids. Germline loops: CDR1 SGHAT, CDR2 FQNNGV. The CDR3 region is CARSQRTEQFF. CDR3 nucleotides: TGTGCCCGCAGCCAACGGACAGAGCAGTTCTTC.

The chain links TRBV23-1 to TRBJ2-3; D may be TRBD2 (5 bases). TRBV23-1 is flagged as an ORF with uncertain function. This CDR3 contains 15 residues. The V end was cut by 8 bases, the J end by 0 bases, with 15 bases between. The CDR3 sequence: CASFRGDRSTDTQYF. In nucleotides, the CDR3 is TGCGCCAGCTTTCGGGGAGACCGAAGCACAGATACGCAGTATTTT.